Listed below are T cell receptor beta chains from one sample, sequenced in a study of T cell changes during pregnancy in multiple sclerosis. Measured with immunoSEQ multiplex PCR; TCRdb has only the in-frame clones, and not every one. This table holds approximately 49,000 clones, 92% found once. The sequences come from peripheral blood, collected after pregnancy. These receptors originate from a female donor with multiple sclerosis, enrolled in a pregnancy study. Both conserved end residues are part of each CDR3. A D gene is named only where the DNA matches it firmly. Clone sizes are given selectively: once, few, many, or a class where the clone is expanded.

j_call v_call d_call clone_size cdr3_length cdr3_aa cdr3_nt
TRBJ2-1 TRBV5-4 TRBD1 - 14 CASSSKDRGNEQFF TGTGCCAGTAGCTCAAAGGACAGGGGGAATGAGCAGTTCTTC
TRBJ2-1 TRBV6-6 - - 11 CASSQANEQFF TGTGCCAGCAGCCAAGCCAATGAGCAGTTCTTC
TRBJ1-1 TRBV7-6 - - 13 CASSLSQLSEAFF TGTGCCAGCAGCTTATCTCAACTATCTGAAGCTTTCTTT
TRBJ2-4 TRBV5-1 TRBD1 - 15 CASSPGQGDKNIQYF TGCGCCAGCAGCCCGGGACAGGGAGACAAAAACATTCAGTACTTC
TRBJ1-1 TRBV7-6 - - 16 CASSLEEAGHRSEAFF TGTGCCAGCAGCTTAGAAGAGGCAGGGCACCGATCTGAAGCTTTCTTT
TRBJ1-1 TRBV19 - - 15 CASSTTPIANTEAFF TGTGCCAGTAGTACTACCCCCATTGCGAACACTGAAGCTTTCTTT
TRBJ1-1 TRBV29-1 TRBD1 - 14 CSTRQGEASYEAFF TGCAGCACCCGACAGGGAGAGGCCTCGTATGAAGCTTTCTTT
TRBJ2-5 TRBV19 TRBD2 - 17 CASSAGTSGGRVETQYF TGTGCCAGTAGTGCCGGGACTAGCGGGGGGCGGGTAGAGACCCAGTACTTC
TRBJ1-5 TRBV6-1 - - 15 CASSELLASNQPQHF TGTGCCAGCAGTGAGTTACTAGCCAGCAATCAGCCCCAGCATTTT
TRBJ1-2 TRBV5-4 - - 17 CASSAGLVGARGHGYTF TGTGCCAGCAGCGCCGGGCTAGTTGGGGCCCGAGGTCATGGCTACACCTTC
TRBJ2-2 TRBV27 - - 16 CASSLSAGIRAGELFF TGTGCCAGCAGTTTATCCGCAGGGATTAGGGCCGGGGAGCTGTTTTTT
TRBJ1-5 TRBV30 - - 13 CAWSILPGQPQHF TGTGCCTGGAGTATCCTCCCCGGTCAGCCCCAGCATTTT
TRBJ2-7 TRBV19 TRBD1 - 16 CASSDPGDRATYEQYF TGTGCCAGTAGCGACCCCGGGGACAGGGCCACCTACGAGCAGTACTTC
TRBJ2-1 TRBV30 - once 11 CAFTTGIGQFF TGTGCCTTCACAACGGGTATCGGGCAGTTCTTC
TRBJ2-7 TRBV5-4 - - 15 CASSRDGLPGNEQYF TGTGCCAGCAGCCGAGATGGACTACCGGGTAACGAGCAGTACTTC
TRBJ2-3 TRBV7-9 TRBD2 - 16 CASSLGLAGGADTQYF TGTGCCAGCAGCTTAGGTCTAGCGGGGGGCGCAGATACGCAGTATTTT
TRBJ2-7 TRBV28 - - 13 CASSLQGHYEQYF TGTGCCAGCAGTTTACAGGGTCATTACGAGCAGTACTTC